This T cell receptor (beta chain) was captured in a study of blood T cell repertoires in COVID-19. V lost 0 bases to trimming and J lost 5 bases, with 6 bases between them. This CDR3 comprises 13 residues. Germline values: CDR1 KGHDR, CDR2 SFDVKD. Authors' processing steps: Estimated nucleated cell counts came from reference gene primer amplification. Assay used: immunoSEQ multiplex PCR; TCRdb lists only in-frame clones, some missing. The V and J calls and clone size come from that table; D and trimming were worked out from the DNA. The table shows around 290,000 clones, with 88% occurring only once. Enrolled through a virtual design, the participants were between about 18 and 100 years of age and came from under 25 US areas. In assigning cohorts, the study relied on participant-reported clinical history.

This sequence joins TRBV24-1 and TRBJ1-1; the D gene is possibly TRBD1 (5 bases). This TCR came from a woman aged 55 to 70 in a cohort exposed to, infected with or recovered from COVID-19 (not recorded which). The source material was PBMCs or T cells enriched from blood (not recorded which). CDR3 coding DNA: TGTGCCACCAGTGATTTGCAGGGTACTGAAGCTTTCTTT. This sequence encodes CATSDLQGTEAFF.